One T cell receptor beta chain is described in this entry. This sample stems from a study of shared clonotypes between healthy human individuals. The CDR3 totals 15 residues. Germline CDR1 reads SGHRS; CDR2 reads YFSETQ. The trim removed 1 base at V and 3 bases at J, leaving 5 bases unmatched. Memory CD4+ cells were the fraction left after CD45RA+ naive selection. An even split of each subset's genomic DNA across several immunoSEQ plates was performed. The assay was immunoSEQ multiplex PCR, and TCRdb's table has in-frame clones only and misses some. Of about 980,000 clones listed, about 80% were seen once; the top ten hold over 1.3%.

This chain joins TRBV5-1 and TRBJ2-7; 9 bases map to TRBD1. The sequenced sample was memory CD4+ T cells sorted from blood. This sample's subset: CD45RA-negative fraction. This receptor was taken from a man between 18 and 29 years old in good health. The CDR3 spells CASSLFPDRGYEQYF. In DNA, the CDR3 is TGCGCCAGCAGCTTGTTTCCGGACAGGGGCTACGAGCAGTACTTC.